Described below is a single T cell receptor beta chain sequence and its context. The antigen is not known. This CDR3 has 13 amino acids. Deletions cut 5 bases from V and 4 bases from J, with 12 bases between. Germline CDR1 is MNHEY and CDR2 is SMNVEV (reference sequence). The data were produced by immunoSEQ multiplex PCR, yet TCRdb's version contains in-frame clones alone and is incomplete. The data contain over 100,000 clones, about 94% of them seen just once; the ten biggest clones take up around 0.16%. This record comes from a study of siplizumab effects on memory and regulatory T cells. Study-wide results and caveats: Controls had 26.9% Treg-derived mappable alloreactive CD4+ clones on average, versus approximately 70% with siplizumab.

Sequenced: non-Treg CD4+ T cells sorted from blood. V gene TRBV27 combines with J gene TRBJ2-7; perhaps D is TRBD1 or TRBD2 (5 bases each). The receptor was derived from a human donor in good health. The CDR3: CASSIRDPYEQYF. The DNA for the CDR3 is TGTGCCAGCAGTATCAGGGACCCTTACGAGCAGTACTTC.